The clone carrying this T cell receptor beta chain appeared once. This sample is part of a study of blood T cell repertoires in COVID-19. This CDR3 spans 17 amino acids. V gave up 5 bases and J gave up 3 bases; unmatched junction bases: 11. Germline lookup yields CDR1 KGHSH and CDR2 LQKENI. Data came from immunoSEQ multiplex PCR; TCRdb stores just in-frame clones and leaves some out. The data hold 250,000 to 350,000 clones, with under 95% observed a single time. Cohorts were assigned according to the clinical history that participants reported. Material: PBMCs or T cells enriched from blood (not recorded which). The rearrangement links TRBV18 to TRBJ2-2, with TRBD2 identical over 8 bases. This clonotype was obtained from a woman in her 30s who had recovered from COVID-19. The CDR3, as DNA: TGTGCCAGCTCAGCAAATACAGCGGGAGCGGACACCGGGGAGCTGTTTTTT. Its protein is CASSANTAGADTGELFF.